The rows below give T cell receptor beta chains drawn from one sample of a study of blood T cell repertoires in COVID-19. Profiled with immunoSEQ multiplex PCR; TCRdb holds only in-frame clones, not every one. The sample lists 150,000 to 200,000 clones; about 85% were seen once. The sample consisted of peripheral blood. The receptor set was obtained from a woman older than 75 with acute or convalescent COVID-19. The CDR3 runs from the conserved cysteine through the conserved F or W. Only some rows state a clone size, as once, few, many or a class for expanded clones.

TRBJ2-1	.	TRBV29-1	CSVEWTSGREAEFF
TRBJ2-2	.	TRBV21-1	CASGLSNTGELFF
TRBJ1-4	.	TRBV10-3	CAIRWDRYFGSKKKLFF
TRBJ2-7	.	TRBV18	CASSSTQGHTYEQYF
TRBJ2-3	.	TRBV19	CASSRTIYTPTDTQYF
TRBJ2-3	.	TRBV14	CASSQTGGPTDTQYF
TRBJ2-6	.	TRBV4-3	CASSQGQGAAGANVLTF
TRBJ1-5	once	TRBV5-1	CASSPGQGNYQPQHF
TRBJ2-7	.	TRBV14	CASSRDRDPYEQYF
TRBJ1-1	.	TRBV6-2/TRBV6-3	CASSWGQGASEAFF
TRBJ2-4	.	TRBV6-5	CASTTPATKNIQYF
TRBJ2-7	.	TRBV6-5	CATGGGLAANEQYF
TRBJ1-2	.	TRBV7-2	CASTRQGNYGYTF
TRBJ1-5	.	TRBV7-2	CASSLGSGGQPQHF
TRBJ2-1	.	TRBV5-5	CASSLGDRGRDEQFF
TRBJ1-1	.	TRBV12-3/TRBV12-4	CASRSGQVRAFF
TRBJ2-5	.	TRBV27	CASSQREGATQYF
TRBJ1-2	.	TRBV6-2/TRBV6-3	CASSHPGTGHGYTF
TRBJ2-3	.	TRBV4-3	CASSQTDRGIADTQYF
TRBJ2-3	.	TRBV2	CAGQSTDTQYF
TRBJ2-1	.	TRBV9	CASSPGLAGAGEQFF
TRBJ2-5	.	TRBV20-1	CSASLQGVETQYF
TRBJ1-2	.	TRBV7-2	CASSLNRQINLYGYTF
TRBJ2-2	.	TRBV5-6	CASSSRRDTGELFF